This is a list of T cell receptor beta chains from one sample in a study of liver allograft versus peripheral blood T cells. TCRdb used MiXCR to reprocess the reads, holding one entry per CDR3 protein. The sample contains over 1,500 distinct CDR3 sequences, about 18% of which appear only once. The receptors come from a human patient who had a liver transplant. Some T cells may arise from the graft donor. Each CDR3 is given with its conserved first and last residue.

J gene	V gene	CDR3 protein
TRBJ1-1	TRBV6-5	CASSYSRGSTEAFF
TRBJ1-2	TRBV5-1	CASSLLLGGYGYTF
TRBJ1-2	TRBV15	CATRRGRGRGGYGYTF
TRBJ1-1	TRBV6-2/TRBV6-3	CASSYRQGGVFTEAFF
TRBJ2-7	TRBV12-3/TRBV12-4	CASSFSGWGEQYF
TRBJ2-1	TRBV19	CASSIGLHSYNEQFF
TRBJ2-7	TRBV2	CASTFNFGDEQYF
TRBJ2-7	TRBV20-1	CSARKDYEQYF
TRBJ2-7	TRBV19	CASSIETGYYEQYF
TRBJ1-2	TRBV6-5	CASSYGGGGYTF
TRBJ2-1	TRBV27	CASSLRAYNEQFF
TRBJ2-3	TRBV19	CASNLAGGLDTQYF
TRBJ2-1	TRBV5-5	CASSWGRTTYNEQFF
TRBJ2-2	TRBV18	CASPTGITGELFF
TRBJ1-2	TRBV15	CATSAGDRVSYGYTF
TRBJ1-6	TRBV7-9	CASSSVQGKGSPLHF
TRBJ1-6	TRBV19	CASSTGTFSPLHF
TRBJ2-7	TRBV5-4	CASSSTEGGSYEQYF
TRBJ2-7	TRBV6-2/TRBV6-3	CASSSGFLSSYEQYF
TRBJ2-5	TRBV5-6	CASSLELLRLADQETQYF
TRBJ1-2	TRBV5-6	CASSGGLQDGEGYTF
TRBJ2-7	TRBV18	CASSPPGPDRVRSYEQYF
TRBJ2-7	TRBV27	CASSLGGAAFYYEQYF
TRBJ1-1	TRBV27	CASRDWTAMNTEAFF
TRBJ2-1	TRBV6-5	CASSPGSRVNEQFF
TRBJ2-1	TRBV6-6	CASTGLAGAGPIYNEQFF
TRBJ2-7	TRBV7-2	CASSLMTNEQYF
TRBJ2-7	TRBV6-5	CASSYSGGNEQYF
TRBJ1-5	TRBV5-4	CASSPEKVNQPQHF
TRBJ2-7	TRBV20-1	CSARELLEVSYEQYF
TRBJ2-7	TRBV20-1	CSASGLAGSYEQYF
TRBJ2-7	TRBV5-6	CASTSGHYTFSYEQYF
TRBJ1-6	TRBV11-2	CASSLGGSPLHF
TRBJ2-7	TRBV28	CASSLRPRVGGALFSEQYF
TRBJ1-5	TRBV7-9	CASSDQEFGNQPQHF
TRBJ1-2	TRBV6-5	CASSDTKTGNAGYTF
TRBJ2-7	TRBV20-1	CSARDIGPSYEQYF
TRBJ1-3	TRBV5-4	CASSFGLSGNTIYF
TRBJ1-4	TRBV28	CASSLLSDRALNEKLFF
TRBJ1-4	TRBV19	CASTWGEKLFF
TRBJ1-2	TRBV20-1	CSARDKRGRGKISYGYTF
TRBJ1-5	TRBV27	CASSLYGALLSNQPQHF
TRBJ2-5	TRBV28	CASSQDWIQETQYF
TRBJ2-7	TRBV7-9	CASSPPGGPYEQYF
TRBJ1-2	TRBV5-6	CASREQGSYYGYTF
TRBJ2-7	TRBV27	CASSFQLAGASYEQYF
TRBJ1-1	TRBV7-9	CASSLAWSRANTEAFF
TRBJ1-1	TRBV30	CAWSVGVGHGYAFF
TRBJ2-7	TRBV11-2	CASSFDGYEQYF